This TCR beta chain was recorded in a study of regulatory T cells in long-lasting Graves disease (dated by TCRdb to about 2021). General notes on the study: To count as having persistent Graves' disease, a patient had to have received antithyroid drug treatment for over 5 years with TSH receptor autoantibodies remaining persistently positive. Patients with persistent Graves' disease were compared with patients with newly diagnosed Graves' disease using TCR sequencing and RNA sequencing of peripheral blood. Persistent Graves' disease patients in the clinical cohort had taken antithyroid drugs for approximately ten years on average. A total of 33 samples underwent TCR sequencing, from some 13 patients with persistent Graves' disease and 20 or so patients with newly diagnosed Graves' disease. The study was conducted in China and was registered as a clinical trial. What the research found in general, with its limitations: Sequencing and analysis were limited to the TCR beta chain. The study examined only peripheral blood because the primary lesion, thyroid tissue, could not be accessed. Persistent patients shared more public clonotypes among themselves (around 2,800) than newly diagnosed patients did (approximately 970). Preferential use of TRBV28, TRBJ1-2 and TRBJ2-5 was observed in persistent disease, whereas TRBV20-1 and TRBJ2-1 were favored in newly diagnosed disease. Compared with newly diagnosed patients, patients with persistent Graves' disease had lower TCR Shannon entropy and fewer highly expanded clones, which suggests clonal expansion. The small sample size was acknowledged by the authors as a limitation that may reduce accuracy.

Libraries were prepared through multiplex PCR. Sequencing instrument: Illumina HiSeq 4000. To build TCR beta libraries, CDR3 regions were amplified by Arm-PCR using iRepertoire HTBI primers. Before sequencing, the PCR products underwent gel purification. As for the authors' bioinformatics: Gene usage analysis of CDR3 amino acid clonotypes relied on the 60 or so TRBV and around 14 TRBJ segments identified across samples. COPE and FqMerger were used to merge the filtered high-quality paired reads into contigs. BLAST was used to align contigs to IMGT TRBV, TRBD and TRBJ reference genes, with CDR3 defined following IMGT. Any clonotype with a frequency above 0.1% was classified as a highly expanded clone. Shannon entropy served as the measure of repertoire diversity, while the Gini coefficient captured V-J evenness. A clonotype was considered public if more than one individual shared it. The public reads were quality trimmed at Q25 with fastp and then assembled into clones with MiXCR by TCRdb, keeping productive beta chains. Each entry is one CDR3 protein sequence, shown with its most common DNA and genes. Here the V and J calls rest on TCRdb's processing, not on the authors' analysis. A total of around 400,000 distinct CDR3 sequences appear in this sample, about 25% of them only once. The top ten clones comprise approximately 28% of the sample.

This clonotype was counted only a few times. The antigen this receptor binds is unknown. Per-base qualities were not stored, and no clone one base away is much larger. Explained via the paper, the time point label denotes: persistent/refractory GD, antithyroid drugs over 5 years with positive TRAb. For both TCR sequencing and RNA sequencing, RNA was extracted from PBMCs in TRIzol. Graves' disease was diagnosed according to American Thyroid Association guidelines. Patients for the study were recruited at an endocrinology department in Xi'an, China. Each patient gave 9 to 10 milliliters of peripheral blood, collected in an EDTA anticoagulant tube. PBMCs were isolated by Ficoll Paque Plus density gradient separation without further T cell sorting. An Agilent 2100 Bioanalyzer and agarose gel were used to check RNA quality, while a NanoDrop 2000 measured RNA concentration. Reading the germline V gene gives CDR1 MNHNS and CDR2 SASEGT. Counted from cysteine to phenylalanine, this CDR3 has 16 amino acids. CDR3 DNA only is kept here, 48 bases in frame from base 1. A distance of 13 bases separates the germline ends of V and J, which lose 4 bases and 0 bases respectively.

In this chain, TRBV6-1 is recombined with TRBJ1-5; the D gene lacks a confident call. The sample in question was peripheral blood mononuclear cells (PBMCs), obtained when the disease was refractory, from a patient treated with antithyroid drugs. The receptor was isolated from a female donor with Graves disease. CDR3 region: CASSAGQIISNQPQHF. Here is the DNA: TGTGCCAGCAGTGCCGGGCAGATCATTAGCAATCAGCCCCAGCATTTT.